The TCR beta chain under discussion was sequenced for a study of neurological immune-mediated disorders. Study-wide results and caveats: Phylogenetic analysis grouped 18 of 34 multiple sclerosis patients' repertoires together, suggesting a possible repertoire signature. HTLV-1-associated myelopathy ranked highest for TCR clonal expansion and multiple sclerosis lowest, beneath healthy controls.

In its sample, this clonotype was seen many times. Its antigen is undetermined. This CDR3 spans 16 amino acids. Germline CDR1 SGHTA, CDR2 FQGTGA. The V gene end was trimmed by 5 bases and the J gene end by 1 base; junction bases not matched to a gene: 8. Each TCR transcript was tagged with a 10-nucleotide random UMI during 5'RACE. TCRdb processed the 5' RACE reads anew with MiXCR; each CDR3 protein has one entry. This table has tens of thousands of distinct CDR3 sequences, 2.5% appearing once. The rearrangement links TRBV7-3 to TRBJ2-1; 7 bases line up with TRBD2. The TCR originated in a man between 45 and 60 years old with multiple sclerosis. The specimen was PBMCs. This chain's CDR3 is CASSPHGAGSYNEQFF. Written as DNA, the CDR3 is TGTGCCAGCAGCCCTCACGGAGCGGGGTCCTACAATGAGCAGTTCTTC.